The 4 T cell receptor beta chains below come from one sample, sequenced in a study of identical twins. MiXCR, run by TCRdb on the 5' RACE reads, gives a single entry per CDR3 protein. The sample has under 300,000 distinct CDR3 sequences, approximately 8.3% seen once. In addition, the sample was reused for a study of yellow fever vaccine responses in identical twins.

Sequencing input: CD8+ T cells sorted from blood. The receptors originated from a young woman in good health.

This chain links TRBV24-1 with TRBJ1-1; D remains unclear. The CDR3 totals 14 residues. Germline CDR1 KGHDR, CDR2 SFDVKD. Trimming took 10 bases from V and 4 from J, leaving 18 bases between them. CDR3 bases: TGTGCCACAAATGATGGCCCCCTGGCCACTGAAGCTTTCTTT. Translation gives CATNDGPLATEAFF.

This clonotype was seen ten or more times. The rearrangement joins TRBV3-1 to TRBJ2-1, with 7 bases fitting TRBD1. This CDR3 comprises 16 residues. CDR1 LGHDT and CDR2 YNNKEL come from the germline V gene (reference sequence). With V trimmed by 1 base and J by 5 bases, 8 bases remained unmatched. The CDR3 loop reads CASSQVQGERNNEQFF. CDR3 in DNA: TGTGCCAGCAGCCAAGTTCAGGGGGAAAGGAACAATGAGCAGTTCTTC.

The rearrangement uses TRBV3-1 and TRBJ2-7; 8 nucleotides align to TRBD2. The length of the CDR3 is 15 residues. V lost 4 bases, J lost 2 bases, and 7 bases stayed unmatched. The germline V gene has CDR1 LGHDT and CDR2 YNNKEL (reference sequence). The CDR3 nucleotides are TGTGCCAGCAGCCTACTAGCGGAGTTCCCCTACGAGCAGTACTTC. Protein sequence: CASSLLAEFPYEQYF.

This clonotype was counted ten times or more. The genes are TRBV4-1 and TRBJ2-7; no reliable D call. The CDR3 has 14 amino acids. Germline loops: CDR1 MGHRA, CDR2 YSYEKL. Between the trimmed V and J ends, which lost 6 bases and 4 bases, there was a span of 16 bases. The CDR3 nucleotides read TGCGCCAGCAGTGAAATTCTTGGGGTTTACGAGCAGTACTTC. Its translation: CASSEILGVYEQYF.